This T cell receptor beta chain was observed in a study of T cells in Graves' hyperthyroidism and ophthalmopathy. A word on this clonotype: Its cognate antigen is unknown.

This CDR3 region has 13 residues. V trimming: 5 bases; J trimming: 7 bases; junction bases outside the gene matches: 7. What was amplified from RNA transcripts were TCR beta CDR3 regions. Primed by the HTBI set, a first-round RT-PCR was run on the TCR CDR3. TCRdb analysed the multiplex PCR reads with MiXCR anew, one entry per CDR3 protein. The sample has roughly 300,000 distinct CDR3 sequences, around a sixth seen once. Stable Graves' hyperthyroidism denoted no ophthalmopathy progression over 18 months. Study findings and constraints: By a 13 V-J model, ophthalmopathy was set apart from stable hyperthyroidism. Blood held most thyroid clonotypes expanded above 0.001 frequency. The model predicted ophthalmopathy a median roughly 6.5 months before onset.

Sequenced sample: blood. The chain combines TRBV12-3 or TRBV12-4 with TRBJ1-1; 7 bases are a match to TRBD1. This sequence originates from a woman in her fifties or sixties with Graves' hyperthyroidism. The CDR3: CASSPTGRIEAFF. The CDR3 DNA follows: TGTGCCAGCAGTCCGACAGGGAGGATTGAAGCTTTCTTT.